The 7 T cell receptor beta chains below come from one sample, sequenced in a study of T-cell memory formation after mild COVID-19. TCRdb itself ran the 5' RACE reads through MiXCR, one entry per CDR3 protein. Among some 210,000 distinct CDR3 sequences listed, around 16% were seen once. The sample was PBMCs or a T cell subset sorted from them (not recorded which). These receptors all come from an adult woman who had mild COVID-19 (a few samples of this study predate the infection). Cell type and time point are not known.

This clonotype was counted only a few times. This chain links TRBV4-1 with TRBJ2-7, with D hard to call. Deletions cut 0 bases from V and 6 bases from J, with 12 bases between. The CDR3 is made up of 14 amino acids. The germline V gene encodes CDR1 MGHRA and CDR2 YSYEKL. The CDR3 loop is CASSQEHGVSEQYF. The CDR3 nucleotides read TGCGCCAGCAGCCAAGAGCACGGCGTCAGCGAGCAGTACTTC.

Of note for this clonotype: Its ends do not fully match the called genes, so a read error is possible. The chain combines TRBV11-3 with TRBJ2-7; D may correspond to TRBD1 or TRBD2 (5 bases each). The CDR3 length is 14 residues. Per the germline V gene, CDR1 is SGHNT and CDR2 is YENEEA. CDR3 protein: CASSSWDGDYEQYF. CDR3 DNA sequence: TGTGCCAGTAGCTCGTGGGACGGAGACTACGAGCAGTACTTC.

The genes are TRBV20-1 and TRBJ1-1; D is undetermined. Trimming pared 2 bases from V and 1 base from J, leaving 8 bases between. Germline CDR1 is DFQATT and CDR2 is SNEGSKA (reference sequence). The CDR3 loop spans 13 amino acids. The CDR3 DNA is TGCAGTGCTAGATCCAGGCAGAACACTGAAGCTTTCTTT. As protein: CSARSRQNTEAFF.

The chain has TRBV12-3 or TRBV12-4 and TRBJ1-2; D unresolved. Trimming pared 0 bases from V and 8 bases from J, leaving 10 bases between. The length of the CDR3 is 13 residues. Here the CDR3 reads CASSLAGYWGYTF. CDR3 DNA: TGTGCCAGCAGTTTAGCAGGGTATTGGGGCTACACCTTC.

The rearrangement joins TRBV29-1 to TRBJ1-2; perhaps TRBD1 as D (5 bases). The germline gives CDR1 SQVTM, CDR2 ANQGSEA. This CDR3 spans 12 amino acids. With 4 bases removed from V and 5 bases from J, the gap between germline ends came to 11 bases. The CDR3 loop reads CSVGGRSYGYTF. The CDR3 DNA is TGCAGCGTTGGGGGGAGAAGTTATGGCTACACCTTC.

In its sample, this clonotype was seen a few times. This rearrangement joins TRBV27 to TRBJ2-1, with TRBD1 matching 7 bases. CDR1 is MNHEY, CDR2 SMNVEV, per germline (reference sequence). CDR3 size: 16 residues. The ends lost 4 bases at V and 1 base at J; junction bases unmatched: 7. This CDR3 reads CASSSNRQGSYNEQFF. CDR3 DNA: TGTGCCAGCAGTTCTAACAGACAGGGATCCTACAATGAGCAGTTCTTC.

V usage is TRBV4-1 and J usage is TRBJ1-3, with 8 nucleotides matching TRBD1. Germline V CDR1 and CDR2: MGHRA, YSYEKL. This CDR3 comprises 17 residues. Germline trimming cut 3 bases from V and 4 bases from J; bases unmatched to any gene: 11. The CDR3 sequence is CASSHLAGQGRGNTIYF. CDR3 in DNA: TGCGCCAGCAGCCACCTCGCTGGACAGGGCCGCGGAAACACCATATATTTT.